This TCR beta chain was obtained from a study of blood T cell repertoires in COVID-19. In the study overall: Material from acute and convalescent COVID-19 was sourced from the United States, Italy and Spain.

Original analysis: Estimation of nucleated cell counts was performed using reference gene primer amplification. The repertoire was sequenced with immunoSEQ multiplex PCR; TCRdb's copy has only in-frame clones and lacks some. V, J and clone size are those of that table, while D and trimming were read from the DNA. The sample has about 150,000 clones, about 80% seen once. The sample taken for sequencing was peripheral blood. The receptor's source is a man in his sixties or seventies with acute or convalescent COVID-19.

The CDR3 here is CASSEVGRPSEKLFF. The CDR3 DNA sequence: TGTGCCAGCAGTGAAGTAGGGAGGCCCAGTGAAAAACTGTTTTTT. The chain uses TRBV2 and TRBJ1-4; no clear D. The CDR3 covers 15 residues. Germline values: CDR1 SNHLY, CDR2 FYNNEI. Trimming took 1 base from V and 7 from J, leaving 13 bases between them.